Below, 22 T cell receptor beta chains from the same sample are listed, as sequenced in a study of T cells in Graves' hyperthyroidism and ophthalmopathy (dated by TCRdb to about 2019). The method was multiplex PCR. Sequenced using an Illumina HiSeq 2000. TCR beta CDR3 regions were amplified from RNA transcripts. The first round of RT-PCR for the TCR CDR3 was performed with the HTBI primer set and the Qiagen OneStep RT-PCR kit. The public reads were run again by TCRdb, first through fastp at Q25 and then through MiXCR, and only productive beta chains were kept. Rows are combined by CDR3 protein, so each entry shows the most common genes and DNA. This sample holds roughly 170,000 distinct CDR3 sequences; 8% to 9.5% were observed only once. The ten largest account for roughly a fifth of the sample. Sequencing was performed on blood. These receptors were obtained from a woman aged 18-29 years with Graves' hyperthyroidism that later progressed to Graves' ophthalmopathy.

Only a few counts were recorded for this clonotype. A clone one base away is much larger, so this may be a read error. The V gene is TRBV12-3 or TRBV12-4, the J gene TRBJ2-5; the match to TRBD2 covers 9 bases. This CDR3 is built from 14 residues. Unmatched junction bases numbered 11, after V lost 11 bases and J lost 4 bases. Here the CDR3 reads CARNLAGPGETQYF. In DNA form, the CDR3 reads TGTGCCCGCAACCTAGCGGGACCCGGAGAGACCCAGTACTTC.

This clonotype has at least ten counts. The chain combines TRBV2 with TRBJ2-2, with D hard to call. V was pared by 5 bases and J by 4 bases, with 2 bases between. The CDR3 totals 11 residues. Germline values: CDR1 SNHLY, CDR2 FYNNEI. CDR3 nucleotides: TGTGCCAGCAGTTCCACCGGGGAGCTGTTTTTT. It is translated as CASSSTGELFF. The full variable domain, rest sourced from reference TRBV2 and TRBJ2-2, is EPEVTQTPSHQVTQMGQEVILRCVPISNHLYFYWYRQILGQKVEFLVSFYNNEISEKSEIFDDQFSVERPDGSNFTLKIRSTKLEDSAMYFCASSSTGELFFGEGSRLTVL.

This clonotype was recorded many times. The chain uses TRBV6-1 and TRBJ2-7, with 7 bases fitting TRBD2. The CDR3 extends over 15 amino acids. Per germline, CDR1 MNHNS and CDR2 SASEGT. Unmatched junction bases numbered 9, after V lost 0 bases and J lost 7 bases. The CDR3 DNA reads TGTGCCAGCAGTGAAGCGTTGGCGGGAGTGGGGGAGCAGTACTTC. Translation gives CASSEALAGVGEQYF.

The sample holds many counts of this clonotype. V usage is TRBV5-1 and J usage is TRBJ1-2; 7 bases align to TRBD1. CDR1 and CDR2 (germline): SGHRS, YFSETQ. The trim removed 1 base at V and 10 bases at J, leaving 10 bases unmatched. The CDR3 consists of 14 residues. The CDR3 coding sequence is TGCGCCAGCAGCTTGACCGGGACAGAGGCCACCTACACCTTC. This sequence encodes CASSLTGTEATYTF.

This clonotype was detected ten times or more. The V call is TRBV5-5, the J call TRBJ2-1, with TRBD1 as a possible D gene (6 bases). Deletions cut 0 bases from V and 1 base from J, with 14 bases between. This CDR3 is built from 17 residues. The germline V gene encodes CDR1 SGHKS and CDR2 YYEKEE (reference sequence). The CDR3 region is CASSLGAGAPSYNEQFF. The CDR3 DNA follows: TGTGCCAGCAGCTTGGGGGCAGGGGCCCCATCCTACAATGAGCAGTTCTTC.

The chain joins TRBV18 to TRBJ2-7, with TRBD1 matching 8 bases. The CDR3 length is 15 residues. CDR1 is KGHSH, CDR2 LQKENI, per germline. With 4 bases clipped from V and 0 bases from J, the junction kept 5 bases outside the gene matches. CDR3 bases: TGTGCCAGCTCACAATGGGACAGGAGCTCCTACGAGCAGTACTTC. This codes for CASSQWDRSSYEQYF.

CDR3 in DNA: TGTGCCAGCAGGTCGAACACTTACTCCTACGAGCAGTACTTC. It is translated as CASRSNTYSYEQYF. The chain couples TRBV28 to TRBJ2-7; D remains unclear. The CDR3 extends over 14 amino acids. With 6 bases removed from V and 0 bases from J, the gap between germline ends came to 12 bases. In germline, CDR1 is MDHEN, CDR2 SYDVKM. The full variable domain, rest sourced from reference TRBV28 and TRBJ2-7, is DVKVTQSSRYLVKRTGEKVFLECVQDMDHENMFWYRQDPGLGLRLIYFSYDVKMKEKGDIPEGYSVSREKKERFSLILESASTNQTSMYLCASRSNTYSYEQYFGPGTRLTVT.

This clonotype was counted ten times or more. V is TRBV12-3 or TRBV12-4 and J is TRBJ1-1; perhaps TRBD1 as D (6 bases). The CDR3 sequence is 14 residues long. Trimming removed 5 bases at V and 1 base at J, with 11 bases between. The CDR3 coding sequence is TGTGCCAGCAGTCCATCGGGACAGAACACTGAAGCTTTCTTT. Translation: CASSPSGQNTEAFF.

This clonotype was detected ten times or more. The CDR3 nucleotides read TGCAGTGCTAGAGATCCCCTAGCGGTGGATACGCAGTATTTT. It is translated as CSARDPLAVDTQYF. This chain links TRBV20-1 with TRBJ2-3; 7 bases align to TRBD2. Germline CDR1 DFQATT, CDR2 SNEGSKA (reference sequence). The CDR3 runs 14 residues. V shed 0 bases and J 6 bases; nucleotides not matched to a gene: 6.

This clonotype was detected many times. The rearrangement links TRBV10-2 to TRBJ2-5; D remains ambiguous. Trimming cost V 6 bases and J 1 base, with 9 bases left between them. The CDR3 totals 13 residues. Looked up from germline, CDR1 is WSHSY and CDR2 is SAAADI. The CDR3 spells CASSIDIQETQYF. The DNA for the CDR3 is TGCGCCAGCAGCATCGACATCCAAGAGACCCAGTACTTC.

This clonotype has at least ten counts. This chain connects TRBV19 to TRBJ2-2; TRBD1 aligns across 7 bases. The germline V gene has CDR1 LNHDA and CDR2 SQIVND (reference sequence). Trimming removed 5 bases from V and 1 base from J; junction bases left unmatched: 4. This CDR3 has 15 amino acids. The DNA of the CDR3 is TGTGCCAGTAGTTCCCGGACAGGGAACACCGGGGAGCTGTTTTTT. Its protein is CASSSRTGNTGELFF.

This clonotype was seen many times. This chain connects TRBV28 to TRBJ2-7, with TRBD2 matching over 7 bases. The CDR3 has 16 amino acids. The trim removed 2 bases at V and 0 bases at J, leaving 7 bases unmatched. Germline values: CDR1 MDHEN, CDR2 SYDVKM. CDR3 bases: TGTGCCAGCAGTTTACCCGGGACTACCAGCTCCTACGAGCAGTACTTC. Translating gives CASSLPGTTSSYEQYF.

There are many counts of this clonotype. The rearrangement joins TRBV13 to TRBJ1-2; D is ambiguous. Germline V gene data show CDR1 as PRHDT and CDR2 as FYEKMQ (reference sequence). The ends were cut back, 7 bases at V and 4 bases at J, with 13 bases in the middle. The CDR3 contains 13 residues. This chain's CDR3 is CASKFYTGYGYTF. The CDR3 nucleotides are TGTGCCAGCAAGTTTTACACTGGCTATGGCTACACCTTC.

This clonotype was counted many times. This chain's CDR3 is CASGLARGGDTGELFF. In DNA form, the CDR3 reads TGTGCTAGTGGTTTGGCACGGGGTGGGGACACCGGGGAGCTGTTTTTT. The chain links TRBV12-5 to TRBJ2-2; D perhaps matches TRBD2 (5 bases). The germline V and J ends were trimmed by 1 base and 3 bases, with 12 bases remaining between them. Germline values: CDR1 LGHNT, CDR2 FRNRAP. The CDR3 covers 16 residues. Complete variable domain (other parts from reference TRBV12-5 and TRBJ2-2): DARVTQTPRHKVTEMGQEVTMRCQPILGHNTVFWYRQTMMQGLELLAYFRNRAPLDDSGMPKDRFSAEMPDATLATLKIQPSEPRDSAVYFCASGLARGGDTGELFFGEGSRLTVL.

This clonotype was recorded a few times. V is TRBV6-1 and J is TRBJ2-2, with 10 positions matching TRBD1. From germline, CDR1 is MNHNS and CDR2 SASEGT. CDR3 length: 17 residues. Trimming cost V 2 bases and J 6 bases; bases outside gene matches: 9. The CDR3 DNA is TGTGCCAGCAGTGAACACGGGACAGGGGCTTATTCCGGGGAGCTGTTTTTT. Its translation: CASSEHGTGAYSGELFF.

This clonotype was detected ten times or more. The chain couples TRBV19 to TRBJ1-2; the D is unclear. The germline V gene encodes CDR1 LNHDA and CDR2 SQIVND (reference sequence). The V and J ends lost 1 base and 6 bases respectively, with 15 bases between them. The CDR3 is 15 residues long. This chain's CDR3 is CASSIGQRQTDGYTF. The CDR3 DNA sequence: TGTGCCAGTAGTATAGGTCAACGGCAGACGGATGGCTACACCTTC.

This clonotype has just a few counts. The chain combines TRBV3-1 with TRBJ2-1, with a weak D call TRBD2 (6 bases). V lost 0 bases and J lost 3, with 18 bases in between. Per germline, CDR1 LGHDT and CDR2 YNNKEL (reference sequence). The CDR3 is made up of 18 amino acids. The CDR3 DNA sequence: TGTGCCAGCAGCCAAGACTTAGTACTAGCTGACCTCTACAATGAGCAGTTCTTC. Its protein is CASSQDLVLADLYNEQFF.

This clonotype was picked up many times. The V and J genes are TRBV20-1 and TRBJ2-3; 8 nucleotides match TRBD2. Germline V lookup: CDR1 DFQATT, CDR2 SNEGSKA (reference sequence). The CDR3 covers 16 residues. The V gene end was trimmed by 1 base and the J gene end by 4 bases; junction bases not matched to a gene: 10. CDR3 bases: TGCAGTGCTAGAGTTCCCGGGGGGGTGACGCCAGATACGCAGTATTTT. This gives the protein CSARVPGGVTPDTQYF.

This clonotype showed up many times. V usage is TRBV20-1 and J usage is TRBJ1-2; tentative D call: TRBD1 (6 bases). The germline V gene encodes CDR1 DFQATT and CDR2 SNEGSKA (reference sequence). V lost 5 bases to trimming and J lost 5 bases, with 12 bases between them. This CDR3 spans 12 amino acids. CDR3 DNA: TGCAGTGCTCCCCGGCAGGGGTATGGCTACACCTTC. This gives the protein CSAPRQGYGYTF.

This clonotype was recorded many times. This chain's CDR3 is CASRGDRDLTFGYTF. CDR3 DNA sequence: TGTGCCAGCAGGGGAGACAGAGATTTAACCTTTGGCTACACCTTC. V usage is TRBV28 and J usage is TRBJ1-2; D is possibly TRBD1 (5 bases). Germline CDR1 reads MDHEN; CDR2 reads SYDVKM. The CDR3 is 15 residues long. V lost 6 bases and J 7 bases, leaving 21 bases between the germline ends.

This clonotype has ten or more counts. This chain links TRBV7-9 with TRBJ2-7; possible D gene TRBD2, 6 bases. Trimming pared 5 bases from V and 0 bases from J, leaving 17 bases between. There are 16 residues in the CDR3. Per germline, CDR1 SEHNR and CDR2 FQNEAQ (reference sequence). The CDR3 region is CASSKAGLANSYEQYF. CDR3 nucleotide sequence: TGTGCCAGCAGCAAGGCCGGGCTAGCGAACTCCTACGAGCAGTACTTC.

This clonotype has a handful of counts. This chain links TRBV11-2 with TRBJ1-1, with 8 nucleotides matching TRBD1. The germline CDR1 and CDR2 sequences are SGHAT and FQNNGV. J lost 3 bases, V lost 4 bases, and 10 bases had no gene match. The CDR3 has 16 amino acids. This chain's CDR3 is CASSSLGQGEYTEAFF. The CDR3 region has the DNA TGTGCCAGCAGCTCCCTCGGACAGGGCGAATACACTGAAGCTTTCTTT.